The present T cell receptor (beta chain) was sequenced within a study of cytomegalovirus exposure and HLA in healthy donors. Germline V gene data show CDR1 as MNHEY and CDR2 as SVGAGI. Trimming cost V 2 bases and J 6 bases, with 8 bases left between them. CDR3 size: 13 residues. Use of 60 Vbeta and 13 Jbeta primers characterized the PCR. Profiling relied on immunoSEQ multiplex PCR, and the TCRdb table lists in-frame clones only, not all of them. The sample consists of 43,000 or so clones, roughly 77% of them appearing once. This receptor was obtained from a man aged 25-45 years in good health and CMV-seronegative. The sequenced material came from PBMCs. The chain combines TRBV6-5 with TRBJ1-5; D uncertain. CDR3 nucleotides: TGTGCCAGCAGTTACCTGGAGGGTCAGCCCCAGCATTTT. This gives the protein CASSYLEGQPQHF.